This record concerns one TCR beta chain sequence. V gave up 5 bases and J gave up 4 bases; unmatched junction bases: 1. CDR3 length: 12 amino acids. The germline gives CDR1 WSHSY, CDR2 SAAADI. This entry belongs to a study of neurological immune-mediated disorders. PBMCs numbering 2 million and stored at -80 C yielded the unsorted libraries. The method for making cDNA was 5'RACE, and it used 10-nucleotide random UMIs. TCRdb re-analysed the 5' RACE reads in MiXCR, keeping a single row per CDR3 protein. The table lists some 53,000 distinct CDR3 sequences, roughly 17% of them singletons, with about 4.7% in the top ten.

The receptor comes from a man aged 55 to 69 in good health. The specimen was PBMCs. This rearrangement joins TRBV10-2 to TRBJ1-1; TRBD1 matches 7 bases. For the CDR3, the DNA is TGCGCCAGCAGTTCAGGGGGCACTGAAGCTTTCTTT. Translation gives CASSSGGTEAFF.